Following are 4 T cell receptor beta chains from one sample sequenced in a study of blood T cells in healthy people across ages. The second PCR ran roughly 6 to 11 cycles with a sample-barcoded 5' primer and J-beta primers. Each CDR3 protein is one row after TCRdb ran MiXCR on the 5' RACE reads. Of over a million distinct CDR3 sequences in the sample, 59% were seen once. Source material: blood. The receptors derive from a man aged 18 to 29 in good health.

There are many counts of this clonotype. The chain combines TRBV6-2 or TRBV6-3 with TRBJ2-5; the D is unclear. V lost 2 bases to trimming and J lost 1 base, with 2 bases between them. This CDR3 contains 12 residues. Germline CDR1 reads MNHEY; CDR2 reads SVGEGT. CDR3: CASSYGQETQYF. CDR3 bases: TGTGCCAGCAGTTACGGCCAAGAGACCCAGTACTTC.

The CDR3 nucleotides are TGTGCCAGCAGTTCCTTAGCGCCTAGCACAGATACGCAGTATTTT. Translation: CASSSLAPSTDTQYF. The chain is built from TRBV12-3 or TRBV12-4 and TRBJ2-3, with D tentatively TRBD2 (5 bases). The CDR3 has 15 amino acids. The V end was cut by 4 bases, the J end by 0 bases, with 11 bases between.

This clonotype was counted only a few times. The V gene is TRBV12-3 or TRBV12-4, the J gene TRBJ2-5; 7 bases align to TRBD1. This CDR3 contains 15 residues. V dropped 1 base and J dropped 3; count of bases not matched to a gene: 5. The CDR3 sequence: CASSLGQGVEETQYF. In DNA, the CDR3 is TGTGCCAGCAGTTTAGGGCAGGGGGTGGAAGAGACCCAGTACTTC.

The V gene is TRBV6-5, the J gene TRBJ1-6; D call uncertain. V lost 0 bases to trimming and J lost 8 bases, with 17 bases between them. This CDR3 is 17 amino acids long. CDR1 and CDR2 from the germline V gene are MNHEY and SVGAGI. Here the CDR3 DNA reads TGTGCCAGCAGTTACTCGTATGGACCAGATGGAGATTCACCCCTCCACTTT. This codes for CASSYSYGPDGDSPLHF.